This TCR beta chain came from a study of cytomegalovirus exposure and HLA in healthy donors. Study-level background: Early on, a data release was issued that held roughly 86 million unique TCRs from HLA-typed donors. Study-wide results and limits: HLA alleles showed associations with 16,951 TCR beta sequences in a later analysis, at a 0.05 false discovery rate.

Regarding this clone: Antigen: not known.

V gave up 3 bases and J gave up 10 bases; unmatched junction bases: 8. Germline V lookup: CDR1 MNHEY, CDR2 SMNVEV (reference sequence). The CDR3 has 16 amino acids. PCR amplification relied on 60 Vbeta primers (plus 13 Jbeta primers). Measured with immunoSEQ multiplex PCR; TCRdb has only the in-frame clones, and not every one. The sample shows under 250,000 clones, approximately 85% of them seen only once. Sequencing was done on a sample of PBMCs. This TCR was recovered from a woman aged 50 to 60 in good health and CMV-seronegative. The chain is built from TRBV27 and TRBJ2-1; 14 positions match TRBD2. The CDR3 sequence is CASSFGTSGSLGEQFF. CDR3 nucleotides: TGTGCCAGCAGTTTTGGGACTAGCGGGAGTCTTGGGGAGCAGTTCTTC.